Listed below are T cell receptor beta chains from one sample, sequenced in a study of cytomegalovirus exposure and HLA in healthy donors. Profiled with immunoSEQ multiplex PCR; TCRdb holds only in-frame clones, not every one. The profile covers about 130,000 clones, with 80% appearing a single time and 2.2% taken by the ten largest. The sample consisted of PBMCs. These receptors were taken from a man aged 25-45 years in good health and CMV-seronegative. CDR3s include the opening cysteine and the closing phenylalanine or tryptophan. Each record gives: V gene, D gene, CDR3 protein. D genes are given only for firm matches.

v_gene: TRBV7-2; d_gene: .; CDR3aa: CASSSFGAEQYF
v_gene: TRBV5-6; d_gene: .; CDR3aa: CASSLVRADTEAFF
v_gene: TRBV6-1; d_gene: TRBD1; CDR3aa: CASRPTGSVETQYF
v_gene: TRBV29-1; d_gene: TRBD1; CDR3aa: CSVTEQGNEQYF
v_gene: TRBV6-5; d_gene: .; CDR3aa: CASSYSMQANQPQHF
v_gene: TRBV7-8; d_gene: .; CDR3aa: CASSTGSTEAFF
v_gene: TRBV18; d_gene: .; CDR3aa: CASSTGLAEAFF
v_gene: TRBV27; d_gene: .; CDR3aa: CASTITGIGGELFF
v_gene: TRBV30; d_gene: .; CDR3aa: CAWSSVFSYNEQFF
v_gene: TRBV29-1; d_gene: .; CDR3aa: CSAKPGQKGLNTEAFF
v_gene: TRBV28; d_gene: TRBD1; CDR3aa: CASNGQGMVVVAFF
v_gene: TRBV18; d_gene: TRBD1; CDR3aa: CASSPEGTGGVWAEAFF
v_gene: TRBV18; d_gene: .; CDR3aa: CASSPQPNQPQHF
v_gene: TRBV11-2; d_gene: .; CDR3aa: CASSLNAGFGQPQHF
v_gene: TRBV28; d_gene: TRBD2; CDR3aa: CASSLRLAVHYNEQFF
v_gene: TRBV27; d_gene: .; CDR3aa: CASRSLRSFTGRQETQYF
v_gene: TRBV6-5; d_gene: .; CDR3aa: CASSQWEGSNQPQHF
v_gene: TRBV13; d_gene: TRBD1; CDR3aa: CASSLGQGAGEQFF
v_gene: TRBV20-1; d_gene: .; CDR3aa: CSARSDPTQYF
v_gene: TRBV18; d_gene: TRBD2; CDR3aa: CASSPRQREAYEQYF
v_gene: TRBV6-1; d_gene: .; CDR3aa: CASRSPRMNTEAFF
v_gene: TRBV2; d_gene: TRBD1; CDR3aa: CARRTGAYNEQFF
v_gene: TRBV19; d_gene: .; CDR3aa: CASSMATMSNQPQHF
v_gene: TRBV7-8; d_gene: TRBD2; CDR3aa: CASSSLLAGHTQYF
v_gene: TRBV19; d_gene: .; CDR3aa: CASSIGGYVYNEQFF
v_gene: TRBV7-8; d_gene: TRBD1; CDR3aa: CASSSRDRGGYGYTF
v_gene: TRBV29-1; d_gene: .; CDR3aa: CSVDTQRITEAFF
v_gene: TRBV4-3; d_gene: .; CDR3aa: CASSQDFRTGNIQYF
v_gene: TRBV19; d_gene: TRBD2; CDR3aa: CASSIATASGTLYF
v_gene: TRBV7-9; d_gene: .; CDR3aa: CASILNSGEQFF
v_gene: TRBV7-6; d_gene: TRBD2; CDR3aa: CASSLGAGVLDTQYF
v_gene: TRBV6-6; d_gene: TRBD1; CDR3aa: CASKETGGGGQPQHF
v_gene: TRBV5-1; d_gene: .; CDR3aa: CASSRSGSGEYGYTF
v_gene: TRBV7-9; d_gene: TRBD1; CDR3aa: CASSAPGQGIEKLFF
v_gene: TRBV7-9; d_gene: .; CDR3aa: CASSFWENEQFF
v_gene: TRBV7-2; d_gene: TRBD2; CDR3aa: CASSLASGSGYEQYF
v_gene: TRBV5-4; d_gene: .; CDR3aa: CASSSTGGASNEKLFF
v_gene: TRBV29-1; d_gene: .; CDR3aa: CSVEYWGPADTQYF
v_gene: TRBV6-5; d_gene: TRBD1; CDR3aa: CASSETGSVSEAFF
v_gene: TRBV18; d_gene: TRBD1; CDR3aa: CASSWDRTNQPQHF
v_gene: TRBV7-9; d_gene: .; CDR3aa: CASSLERNTGELFF
v_gene: TRBV10-3; d_gene: .; CDR3aa: CAISEPTADNSPLHF
v_gene: TRBV9; d_gene: TRBD2; CDR3aa: CASSSPWASGLREQYF
v_gene: TRBV5-1; d_gene: .; CDR3aa: CASSWGGAGTGADTQYF
v_gene: TRBV19; d_gene: .; CDR3aa: CASSGTTSTDTQYF
v_gene: TRBV4-3; d_gene: .; CDR3aa: CASSQRTKNIQYF
v_gene: TRBV27; d_gene: .; CDR3aa: CASSSLGQSGAYEQYF
v_gene: TRBV27; d_gene: .; CDR3aa: CASSLTGGTEAFF
v_gene: TRBV27; d_gene: TRBD2; CDR3aa: CASRLAGAGEQYF
v_gene: TRBV5-1; d_gene: .; CDR3aa: CASSLAGGEINTQYF
v_gene: TRBV5-1; d_gene: .; CDR3aa: CASSLGSGATYEQYF
v_gene: TRBV2; d_gene: TRBD1; CDR3aa: CASIKGTGEPQHF
v_gene: TRBV28; d_gene: TRBD2; CDR3aa: CASSFPSGRAGELFF
v_gene: TRBV19; d_gene: .; CDR3aa: CATRDLRSSQTEYEQYF
v_gene: TRBV6-1; d_gene: .; CDR3aa: CASSERGISYEQYF